Described below is a single T cell receptor beta chain sequence and its context. Its specificity is not known. TCRdb's copy holds only in-frame clones and misses some; the assay was immunoSEQ multiplex PCR. The sample includes 760,000 or so clones, around 96% seen only once; the top ten take less than 0.25%. This specimen belongs to a study of shared clonotypes between healthy human individuals. The V gene lost 4 bases and the J gene lost 13 bases, with 17 bases spanning the gap. CDR1 is MGHRA, CDR2 YSYEKL, per germline. The CDR3 totals 12 residues. Terminally differentiated effector memory CD45RA+ cells were left out of the naive CD8 fraction, which was CD45RO-negative and positively selected for CCR7. Findings of the study overall: Exclusively blood specimens were collected; tissue repertoires likely differ.

Input material: naive CD8+ T cells sorted from blood. This chain links TRBV4-1 with TRBJ2-7; possibly TRBD2 for D (7 bases). This clonotype originated in a man younger than 40 in good health. CDR3 nucleotides: TGCGCCAGCAGCCTCGGAACGGGGGGCTACTACTTC. Amino acids: CASSLGTGGYYF.